A single sample is the source of the 30 T cell receptor beta chains below, sequenced in a study of blood T cell repertoires in COVID-19. Produced via immunoSEQ multiplex PCR; TCRdb's table is partial and in-frame only. The sample shows 15,000 or so clones, 88% of them seen only once. Sequencing was done on a sample of peripheral blood. These receptors came from a human donor in a cohort sampled during active COVID-19.

The V and J genes are TRBV27 and TRBJ2-4, with 7 bases that match TRBD2. Per the germline V gene, CDR1 is MNHEY and CDR2 is SMNVEV (reference sequence). CDR3 length: 15 residues. The junction had 8 bases not matched to a gene; V was cut back by 3 bases and J by 6 bases. The CDR3 is CASSFGGMGGNIQYF. The CDR3 DNA reads as TGTGCCAGCAGTTTCGGGGGGATGGGGGGAAACATTCAGTACTTC.

This clone was detected only once. This chain links TRBV30 with TRBJ2-1; 12 nucleotides agree with TRBD1. This CDR3 is built from 15 residues. Trimming removed 6 bases from V and 9 bases from J; junction bases left unmatched: 12. The germline CDR1 and CDR2 sequences are GTSNPN and SVGIG (reference sequence). The CDR3 DNA follows: TGTGCCTGCGAGAGCCGGGACAGGGGGCCAAGTGAGCAGTTCTTC. Its translation is CACESRDRGPSEQFF.

The chain is built from TRBV10-1 and TRBJ1-5; 8 bases align to TRBD1. Losses at the gene ends were 6 bases for V and 1 base for J; bases not matched to a gene: 11. The CDR3 runs to 17 residues. CDR1 and CDR2 from the germline V gene are WNHNN and SYGVQD (reference sequence). The CDR3 here is CASRGQEGLGSNQPQHF. The CDR3, as DNA: TGCGCCAGCAGGGGACAGGAGGGGTTGGGGAGCAATCAGCCCCAGCATTTT.

This clone was seen more than once but under ten times. The rearrangement uses TRBV9 and TRBJ2-7; possible D gene TRBD1, 6 bases. V dropped 1 base and J dropped 0 bases, with 8 bases sitting between them. This CDR3 contains 14 residues. Germline V CDR1 and CDR2: SGDLS, YYNGEE. The CDR3 sequence is CASSVTGSSYEQYF. CDR3 sequence (DNA): TGTGCCAGCAGCGTAACAGGGAGCTCCTACGAGCAGTACTTC.

This chain links TRBV7-3 with TRBJ1-6; TRBD1 might be the D (6 bases). CDR3 length: 13 residues. V was cut by 5 bases and J by 7 bases, with 9 bases left in between. Germline CDR1 reads SGHTA; CDR2 reads FQGTGA. CDR3 DNA: TGTGCCAGCAGCATTACAGGGAATTCACCCCTCCACTTT. Its protein product is CASSITGNSPLHF.

The rearrangement joins TRBV4-1 to TRBJ2-4; TRBD2 might be the D (6 bases). Germline-derived CDR1 and CDR2 are MGHRA and YSYEKL. Trimming removed 3 bases at V and 0 bases at J, with 15 bases between. The CDR3 loop spans 17 amino acids. The CDR3 DNA reads as TGCGCCAGCAGCCACCGGGACTCCAGGGAAGCCAAAAACATTCAGTACTTC. Amino acids: CASSHRDSREAKNIQYF.

The V gene is TRBV6-2 or TRBV6-3, the J gene TRBJ2-3; no definite D call. The CDR3 has 15 residues. V lost 2 bases and J lost 1, with 10 bases in between. The germline V gene encodes CDR1 MNHEY and CDR2 SVGEGT. CDR3 DNA: TGTGCCAGCAGTTACGGGCGAGCTCGCACAGATACGCAGTATTTT. The encoded protein is CASSYGRARTDTQYF.

V and J are TRBV9 and TRBJ2-3; D is perhaps TRBD2 (6 bases). This CDR3 has 15 amino acids. V was pared by 2 bases and J by 4 bases, with 14 bases between. Germline V gene sequence: CDR1 SGDLS, CDR2 YYNGEE. In DNA form, the CDR3 reads TGTGCCAGCAGCGTCCAGGAGGGTCCCCCAGATACGCAGTATTTT. Translating gives CASSVQEGPPDTQYF.

V and J are TRBV12-5 and TRBJ1-1; D is perhaps TRBD1 (5 bases). V was clipped by 2 bases and J by 6 bases, with 13 bases between them. This CDR3 spans 14 amino acids. Germline V CDR1 and CDR2: LGHNT, FRNRAP. The CDR3 sequence is CASGLYRTRAEAFF. DNA for the CDR3: TGTGCTAGTGGTTTGTACAGGACTAGGGCTGAAGCTTTCTTT.

The chain joins TRBV28 to TRBJ1-1; D remains ambiguous. The germline V gene has CDR1 MDHEN and CDR2 SYDVKM. The V gene lost 5 bases and the J gene lost 4 bases, with 17 bases spanning the gap. CDR3 length: 15 residues. The CDR3 sequence: CASSPYTQRGTEAFF. The CDR3 region has the DNA TGTGCCAGCAGTCCCTACACCCAACGGGGCACTGAAGCTTTCTTT.

This clone was observed once. The chain joins TRBV29-1 to TRBJ1-5, with a weak D call TRBD1 (6 bases). In germline, CDR1 is SQVTM, CDR2 ANQGSEA. This CDR3 region has 13 residues. V was trimmed by 5 bases and J by 0 bases, leaving 8 bases between them. The CDR3 nucleotides are TGCAGCGTTAGACAGGATAGCAATCAGCCCCAGCATTTT. It is translated as CSVRQDSNQPQHF.

The J gene is TRBJ1-5, the V gene TRBV5-5, with 8 bases lining up with TRBD1. Germline trimming cut 0 bases from V and 7 bases from J; bases unmatched to any gene: 3. Germline CDR1 and CDR2: SGHKS and YYEKEE (reference sequence). This CDR3 is 14 amino acids long. CDR3 protein: CASSLGDRRQPQHF. The CDR3 region has the DNA TGTGCCAGCAGCTTGGGGGACAGGCGACAGCCCCAGCATTTT.

This clone was seen only once. The genes are TRBV5-1 and TRBJ2-1; 7 nucleotides align to TRBD2. CDR1 is SGHRS and CDR2 is YFSETQ in the germline V gene. CDR3 length: 17 amino acids. V lost 5 bases to trimming and J lost 6 bases; unmatched junction nucleotides: 17. The CDR3 DNA follows: TGCGCCAGCAGTTGGACCTGGAGCGGGGAAATCGGCAATGAGCAGTTCTTC. It codes for CASSWTWSGEIGNEQFF.

V and J are TRBV10-3 and TRBJ1-4, with no clear D. The CDR3 runs to 16 residues. CDR1 and CDR2 (germline): ENHRY, SYGVKD. Trimming pared 4 bases from V and 4 bases from J, leaving 16 bases between. Here the CDR3 reads CAISAYGEGNNEKLFF. The CDR3 coding sequence is TGTGCCATCAGTGCATACGGGGAGGGAAATAATGAAAAACTGTTTTTT.

The chain's CDR3 is CASTLGTGRGGYTF. The CDR3, as DNA: TGTGCCAGCACCTTGGGTACAGGCAGAGGTGGCTACACCTTC. This chain joins TRBV7-2 and TRBJ1-2; D might be TRBD1 (5 bases). Deletions cut 7 bases from V and 7 bases from J, with 19 bases between. This CDR3 region has 14 residues. The germline CDR1 and CDR2 sequences are SGHTA and FQGNSA. Filled out from reference TRBV7-2 and TRBJ1-2, the complete variable domain reads GAGVSQSPSNKVTEKGKDVELRCDPISGHTALYWYRQSLGQGLEFLIYFQGNSAPDKSGLPSDRFSAERTGGSVSTLTIQRTQQEDSAVYLCASTLGTGRGGYTFGSGTRLTVV.

V is TRBV21-1 and J is TRBJ1-5. TRBV21-1 is given as a pseudogene. This CDR3 is 14 amino acids long. The DNA for the CDR3 is TGTGCCAGCAGGGGAGGGAGGTACAATCAGCCCCAGCATTTT. Encoded protein: CASRGGRYNQPQHF.

The sample holds one count of this clone. The rearrangement uses TRBV18 and TRBJ2-2, with D unclear. The V gene's germline CDR1 is KGHSH and CDR2 LQKENI. CDR3 length equals 15 residues. The germline V and J ends were trimmed by 4 bases and 6 bases, with 15 bases remaining between them. CDR3 residues: CASSLRLDKSGELFF. Here the CDR3 DNA reads TGTGCCAGCTCACTACGCCTAGATAAGTCCGGGGAGCTGTTTTTT.

The chain has TRBV4-2 and TRBJ2-7; 7 nucleotides agree with TRBD2. The CDR3 sequence is 16 residues long. The junction had 14 bases not matched to a gene; V was cut back by 4 bases and J by 5 bases. The germline gives CDR1 LGHNA, CDR2 YNFKEQ. This chain's CDR3 is CASSPQVAGDFHEQYF. As DNA, the CDR3 is TGTGCCAGCAGCCCCCAAGTTGCGGGGGACTTCCACGAGCAGTACTTC.

V is TRBV5-8 and J is TRBJ2-2, with a possible D match to TRBD1 (5 bases). The CDR3 has 15 residues. Germline V gives CDR1 SGHTS, CDR2 YDEGEE. V shed 0 bases and J shed 7 bases, with 13 bases lying between them. CDR3: CASSLDQGWGGELFF. The CDR3 bases are TGTGCCAGCAGCTTGGATCAGGGCTGGGGCGGGGAGCTGTTTTTT.

This clone showed up just a few times. V is TRBV7-9 and J is TRBJ1-2, with 8 bases matching TRBD1. V dropped 5 bases and J dropped 4; count of bases not matched to a gene: 9. This CDR3 has 15 residues. CDR1 and CDR2 (germline): SEHNR, FQNEAQ (reference sequence). CDR3 in DNA: TGTGCCAGCAGCCCCCAGTTCGGGACAGGCTATGGCTACACCTTC. Translating it yields CASSPQFGTGYGYTF.

The chain joins TRBV5-8 to TRBJ1-2; 7 positions agree with TRBD1. With V trimmed by 5 bases and J by 4 bases, 8 bases remained unmatched. Germline lookup yields CDR1 SGHTS and CDR2 YDEGEE. The CDR3 loop spans 14 amino acids. This chain's CDR3 is CASSFSRDSYGYTF. Written as DNA, the CDR3 is TGTGCCAGCAGTTTCAGCCGGGACAGCTATGGCTACACCTTC.

The chain uses TRBV7-9 and TRBJ2-7; TRBD1 matches at 8 bases. Trimming took 5 bases from V and 5 from J; bases not matched to a gene: 11. Germline CDR1 SEHNR, CDR2 FQNEAQ (reference sequence). The CDR3 contains 15 residues. CDR3 nucleotides: TGTGCCAGCAGCCCACATAGACAGGGGTCCGACGAGCAGTACTTC. Protein sequence: CASSPHRQGSDEQYF. The whole variable domain, filled in from reference TRBV7-9 and TRBJ2-7, reads DTGVSQNPRHKITKRGQNVTFRCDPISEHNRLYWYRQTLGQGPEFLTYFQNEAQLEKSRLLSDRFSAERPKGSFSTLEIQRTEQGDSAMYLCASSPHRQGSDEQYFGPGTRLTVT.

In this sample, this clone turned up once. The chain carries TRBV27 and TRBJ1-6; no definite D call. Germline values: CDR1 MNHEY, CDR2 SMNVEV (reference sequence). The ends were cut back, 0 bases at V and 7 bases at J, with 4 bases in the middle. The CDR3 has 13 amino acids. CDR3: CASSLSKNSPLHF. Written as DNA, the CDR3 is TGTGCCAGCAGTTTATCCAAAAATTCACCCCTCCACTTT.

The chain combines TRBV6-5 with TRBJ2-7, with D perhaps TRBD1 (6 bases). The CDR3 has 14 amino acids. Trimming removed 6 bases at V and 3 bases at J, with 15 bases between. Germline assignment: CDR1 MNHEY and CDR2 SVGAGI. CDR3 coding DNA: TGTGCCAGCAGCACAACAGGGTCCCTCTACGAGCAGTACTTC. Amino acid sequence: CASSTTGSLYEQYF.

The chain employs TRBV7-9 and TRBJ2-3, with 10 bases lining up with TRBD1. V dropped 5 bases and J dropped 2; count of bases not matched to a gene: 7. Per germline, CDR1 SEHNR and CDR2 FQNEAQ (reference sequence). The CDR3 runs 16 residues. The CDR3 spells CASSRIGTGDTDTQYF. CDR3 nucleotides: TGTGCCAGCAGCCGGATTGGGACAGGGGACACAGATACGCAGTATTTT. Supplemented by reference TRBV7-9 and TRBJ2-3, the full variable domain reads DTGVSQNPRHKITKRGQNVTFRCDPISEHNRLYWYRQTLGQGPEFLTYFQNEAQLEKSRLLSDRFSAERPKGSFSTLEIQRTEQGDSAMYLCASSRIGTGDTDTQYFGPGTRLTVL.

This chain links TRBV5-1 with TRBJ2-7; TRBD1 is a possible D gene (5 bases). Germline V gives CDR1 SGHRS, CDR2 YFSETQ. The CDR3 is 14 amino acids. V shed 4 bases and J shed 6 bases, with 17 bases lying between them. CDR3 bases: TGCGCCAGCAGCCAGACAGTTGGGTTCGCCGAGCAGTACTTC. Translation: CASSQTVGFAEQYF.

This clone was seen once. The rearrangement links TRBV9 to TRBJ2-7, with 9 positions matching TRBD1. V lost 3 bases and J lost 5; bases outside the gene matches: 12. This CDR3 spans 16 amino acids. Germline-derived CDR1 and CDR2 are SGDLS and YYNGEE. This chain's CDR3 is CASSAGTGTGPHEQYF. CDR3 DNA sequence: TGTGCCAGCAGCGCTGGAACCGGGACAGGGCCCCACGAGCAGTACTTC.

Remarks on this clone: Mismatch with germline at one junction end may stem from a read error. The rearrangement uses TRBV29-1 and TRBJ1-5; 9 nucleotides match TRBD1. Germline CDR1 and CDR2: SQVTM and ANQGSEA. The CDR3 totals 13 residues. CDR3 DNA: TGCAGCGTGGGACAGGGTTTCAATCAGTCCCAGCATTTT. Protein: CSVGQGFNQSQHF. Full variable domain (remainder filled in from reference TRBV29-1 and TRBJ1-5): SAVISQKPSRDICQRGTSLTIQCQVDSQVTMMFWYRQQPGQSLTLIATANQGSEATYESGFVIDKFPISRPNLTFSTLTVSNMSPEDSSIYLCSVGQGFNQSQHFGDGTRLSIL.

The rearrangement uses TRBV30 and TRBJ1-2, with D uncertain. Deletions cut 0 bases from V and 4 bases from J, with 9 bases between. The CDR3 has 13 residues. The germline CDR1 and CDR2 sequences are GTSNPN and SVGIG (reference sequence). Here the CDR3 reads CAWSVPAGYGYTF. CDR3 sequence (DNA): TGTGCCTGGAGTGTACCCGCCGGCTATGGCTACACCTTC.

The chain links TRBV6-4 to TRBJ2-1; D not certain. V was cut by 7 bases and J by 4 bases, with 17 bases left in between. The V gene's germline CDR1 is MRHNA and CDR2 SNTAGT. This CDR3 contains 15 residues. The CDR3 sequence: CASTLRQGQYNEQFF. In DNA, the CDR3 is TGTGCCAGCACTCTGCGACAAGGCCAGTACAATGAGCAGTTCTTC.